This entry features one T cell receptor beta chain sequence. Its antigen remains unidentified. Germline CDR1 reads MNHEY; CDR2 reads SMNVEV (reference sequence). This CDR3 has 16 residues. The V end was cut by 1 base, the J end by 1 base, with 11 bases between. The data derive from a study of cytomegalovirus exposure and HLA in healthy donors. Findings and caveats of the study: It was confirmed in vitro that a few of the CMV-associated chains were specific for CMV antigens. High sensitivity and specificity were reportedly achieved when the classifier diagnosed cytomegalovirus status.

Produced via immunoSEQ multiplex PCR; TCRdb's table is partial and in-frame only. The repertoire has about 98,000 clones, roughly 87% of them found once; the top ten carry approximately 5.8%. The sample taken for sequencing was PBMCs. This sequence originates from a young man in good health and CMV-seropositive. This chain uses TRBV27 with TRBJ2-1; the D gene is possibly TRBD2 (5 bases). The DNA of the CDR3 is TGTGCCAGCAGTTTATTCGGGGAATATTCCTACAATGAGCAGTTCTTC. Protein sequence: CASSLFGEYSYNEQFF.